This TCR beta chain originates from a study of cytomegalovirus exposure and HLA in healthy donors (TCRdb year 2017). Study-wide context: An earlier analysis of some 500 of the donors reported 250 to 300 Gb of sequence data and 100 million to 130 million unique TCR beta sequences from roughly 180 million T cells. A separate validation cohort of roughly 130 different subjects was used in addition to the 666-subject first cohort. Rather than drawing on any new phenotypic data, the later analysis identified candidate immune exposures from TCR beta sequences and the way those sequences occurred across donors. Around 320 gigabases of sequencing data and 78 million or so unique TCR sequences were included in an early release covering about 700 HLA-typed donors. An earlier analysis of 587 of the donors used high-throughput TCR beta sequencing to judge whether each TCR beta V gene segment behaved as functional or pseudogenic. The T cell repertoires of 666 subjects were profiled by immunosequencing and related to cytomegalovirus serostatus. To study patterns of TCR occurrence, a later analysis re-analyzed previously published TCR beta repertoires from 500 to 850 donors and added high-resolution HLA genotyping. A handful of DR-DQ haplotypes were handled as single units for association and clustering because linkage in the cohort was strong. HLA typing included class I and class II loci at four-digit resolution. Alongside the repertoire data, information on donor age, sex, ethnicity and CMV serostatus was compiled. High-throughput TCR immunosequencing, statistical association of individual TCRs with disease status, and machine learning were combined to predict cytomegalovirus infection status. Among the roughly 400 genotyped donors, approximately 76% belonged to the genetic ancestry cluster associated with self-reported Caucasian donors. The study was designed to test whether signatures of past pathogen exposure could be identified by cataloging public T cell receptors. Among some 400 genotyped donors of the cohort, an average of 235,054 unique TCR beta nucleotide sequences were sequenced per donor, about a sixth of them non-productive. A later genetic analysis took genome-wide SNP genotypes for about 60% of the roughly 670 donors and used that subset as a discovery cohort. Typing coverage varied by locus: roughly 620-630 donors for A, B, C, DRB1 and DQB1; approximately 560 for DQA1; more than 600 for DPA1; under 490 for DPB1. Every discovery cohort repertoire had been produced on one sequencing platform.

The CDR3 runs 15 residues from the cysteine to the phenylalanine. The entry retains the CDR3 DNA only, 45 bases that are in frame from base 1. V is reduced by 3 bases and J by 2 bases, leaving a spacing of 14 bases between them. Based on the germline V gene, the CDR1 and CDR2 sequences are KGHSH and LQKENI. The cohort consisted of some 730 healthy bone marrow donors. All cohort members were sampled while nominally healthy, although unrecorded immune exposures were likely present. The donor was CMV seronegative and was included in the group of about 350 seronegative cohort members. Every donor gave a peripheral blood sample, and the peripheral blood mononuclear cells from that sample were used for TCR beta sequencing. The Qiagen DNeasy Blood Extraction Kit was used to extract genomic DNA from the blood cell samples. The method behind the library was the immunoSEQ multiplex PCR assay. For the multiplex PCR, a mixture combining 60 forward primers for TCR Vbeta segments and 13 reverse primers for TCR Jbeta segments was used. The CDR3 region of rearranged TCR beta genes was amplified from genomic DNA with a multiplex PCR assay. The Illumina HiSeq System was used to sequence the amplified TCR beta libraries as 87-base-pair reads. The original methods were these. In a later analysis, roughly 80 million unique TCR beta chains were counted across the approximately 640 repertoires, and around 11 million of these chains were shared by at least two donors. Raw reads were error-corrected and collapsed into unique sequences with a nearest-neighbor algorithm that merged closely related sequences to remove PCR and sequencing errors. V, D and J gene segments were assigned by aligning CDR3 sequences to IMGT reference sequences. For a sequence to be retained, a match of at least six nucleotides was required to both a V gene segment and a J gene segment. Rearrangements were called productive when the CDR3 lacked stop codons and stayed in frame with V and J; all others were non-productive. Following IMGT convention, CDR3 was defined as the stretch from the second conserved V-encoded cysteine to the conserved J-encoded phenylalanine. The earlier analysis of a few hundred of the donors excluded any sequence lacking an unambiguous match to a single V gene segment. An earlier analysis of fewer than 750 of the donors called V segments functional above 56.7% productive rearrangements and segregating when the between-donor standard deviation exceeded 5%. A statistical classification framework was built to diagnose cytomegalovirus status from the catalog of TCR beta chain sequences. A later analysis assigned V and J genes by comparing TCR nucleotide sequences with IMGT/GENE-DB human TR gene sequences. The TCRdist pipeline was used in a later analysis to assign CDR3 sequences and most-parsimonious VDJ recombination scenarios. A later analysis defined each TCR beta chain by its CDR3 amino acid sequence plus V-gene family, and excluded reads lacking a unique V-gene family. In a later analysis, approximately 590 highly shared, low-generation-probability nucleotide sequences were removed to address suspected cross-contamination and a sequencing artifact. For each public chain, a later analysis derived a clonal expansion index from normalized ranks of inferred template counts within each repertoire. In a later analysis, generation probabilities were computed with a VDJ recombination model fitted to out-of-frame rearrangements, and the resulting probabilities were checked against IGoR. In a later analysis, hypergeometric tests were used to score TCR-TCR, TCR-HLA and TCR-CMV co-occurrence, with a repertoire-size bias correction applied to TCR pairs. False discovery rates were estimated in a later analysis by permuting HLA or CMV assignments 20 times. In a later analysis, co-occurring TCRs were grouped using DBSCAN, with TCRdist sequence similarity added in when clustering inside HLA-allele-positive subsets. Co-occurrence clustering excluded repertoires with fewer than 30,000 or more than 120,000 public chains, plus five with anomalous nucleotide sharing. TCRdb carries this immuneACCESS record with in-frame sequences only. Its versions omit some clonotypes, under half of them owing to an unresolved V gene in the studies checked, with the rest unexplained. V and J calls plus clone size are reproduced from that table; the DNA served to infer D and trimming. The sample profile shows some 150,000 clones; 77% of them were found once. Together, the top ten hold roughly 4.9% of the sample.

To note about this clone: Its target antigen remains unknown. Base-call qualities are not available, and no considerably larger clone is one nucleotide away.

What the research found in general, with its limitations: In a later genetic analysis, a missense DCLRE1C variant was associated with V-gene and J-gene trimming of TCR beta chains, and the association was replicated in an independent cohort. The study gave a list of some 150 TCR beta chains associated with cytomegalovirus. A cluster of highly shared sequence variants was judged likely to represent a technical artifact of the sequencing pipeline. Most TCR sequences were seen in very few donors, while some public TCRs were found in many individuals. It was suggested by the authors that the approach could potentially be generalized to other disease states and immunological phenotypes. Assigning TCR associations to individual alleles was difficult when HLA alleles, especially DR and DQ, strongly co-occurred. The presence/absence analyses assumed that sequencing depth was roughly uniform across donors, and that assumption may not be true. In a later analysis, HLA-associated TCR beta chains were found to be more clonally expanded and to have lower generation probabilities than equally common non-associated chains. A later analysis found that TCR association rates varied across HLA loci, with DRB1 alleles showing the most associated TCRs and HLA-C alleles the fewest. Because some donors lacked HLA typing at each locus, the association tests relied only on the typed subset. Broadly in line with IMGT annotations, most TCR beta V segments showed up in productive rearrangements about 87% or about 30% of the time in an earlier analysis of several hundred of the donors. A few of the identified cytomegalovirus-associated TCR beta chains were confirmed in vitro to be specific for cytomegalovirus antigens. Several of the top co-occurrence clusters appeared to be linked to parvovirus B19, influenza, CMV and Epstein-Barr virus, according to a later analysis. Only TCR beta chains were sequenced in this cohort, and the absence of alpha or paired-chain data limited detectable features. A later analysis found that most CMV-associated TCR beta chains appeared HLA-restricted, with HLA associations seemingly driven largely by CMV exposure. Some IMGT-functional V segments, including TRBV6-2 and TRBV6-3, could not be distinguished by the 87-base-pair reads and were therefore excluded. Because counts were too low, approximately 18 rarely observed V segments, including chromosome 9 orphons, were excluded from the earlier analysis of 587 of the donors. A further reported finding was that TCR beta sequences accurately predicted the HLA-A and HLA-B alleles for most subjects in the first cohort. Correlated functional status among segregating V segments might reflect linkage disequilibrium, but an unknown experimental factor could not be ruled out. Immune exposure information for the cohort was limited to CMV serostatus. The classifier was reported to diagnose cytomegalovirus status with high specificity and sensitivity in both the original cohort and the validation cohort. At a false discovery rate of 0.05, a later analysis linked 16,951 TCR beta sequences to specific HLA alleles. A later genetic analysis reported fewer N-insertions in productive TCRs among donors in an Asian-associated ancestry cluster than the roughly 670-donor mean.

This sequence originates from a woman in her fifties or sixties in good health and CMV-seronegative. Recombination joined TRBV18 with TRBJ2-7, with TRBD1 perhaps the D gene, on 5 matching bases. The sample consisted of PBMCs. The CDR3 protein sequence reads: CASSPDSQGTYEQYF. The nucleotide sequence reads as follows: TGTGCCAGCTCACCCGACAGTCAGGGAACCTACGAGCAGTACTTC.